Each of the 10 T cell receptor beta chains below was sequenced from the same sample in a study of T-cell memory formation after mild COVID-19. One entry per CDR3 protein, called by TCRdb with MiXCR from the 5' RACE reads. The table has approximately 390,000 distinct CDR3 sequences, approximately 16% seen once. The sequenced sample consisted of PBMCs or a T cell subset sorted from them (not recorded which). The receptors shown here come from a man younger than 35 who had mild COVID-19 (a few samples of this study predate the infection). Cell type and time point are not known.

This clonotype was observed at least ten times. V gene TRBV2 combines with J gene TRBJ2-3, with a possible D match to TRBD2 (5 bases). The CDR3 totals 14 residues. CDR1 is SNHLY and CDR2 is FYNNEI in the germline V gene. Trimming cost V 5 bases and J 0 bases, with 9 bases left between them. CDR3 loop: CASSNRRSTDTQYF. CDR3 in DNA: TGTGCCAGCAGTAATAGGAGGAGCACAGATACGCAGTATTTT.

This clonotype has just a few counts. This sequence joins TRBV20-1 and TRBJ2-1; TRBD2 matches 7 bases. Germline-derived CDR1 and CDR2 are DFQATT and SNEGSKA (reference sequence). The trim removed 3 bases at V and 7 bases at J, leaving 9 bases unmatched. There are 14 residues in the CDR3. CDR3: CSASRRTSKNEQFF. The CDR3 DNA is TGCAGTGCTAGTAGGCGGACTAGTAAGAATGAGCAGTTCTTC.

In DNA, the CDR3 is TGTGCCAGCTCACCACGGACAGGGCAGTGGCGAGCTTTCTTT. It translates to CASSPRTGQWRAFF. This rearrangement joins TRBV18 to TRBJ1-1; 8 positions match TRBD1. J lost 10 bases, V lost 1 base, and 8 bases had no gene match. Germline lookup yields CDR1 KGHSH and CDR2 LQKENI. There are 14 residues in the CDR3. Full variable domain (remainder filled in from reference TRBV18 and TRBJ1-1): NAGVMQNPRHLVRRRGQEARLRCSPMKGHSHVYWYRQLPEEGLKFMVYLQKENIIDESGMPKERFSAEFPKEGPSILRIQQVVRGDSAAYFCASSPRTGQWRAFFGQGTRLTVV.

The chain carries TRBV4-1 and TRBJ2-5, with 12 bases aligning to TRBD2. The length of the CDR3 is 17 residues. Per the germline V gene, CDR1 is MGHRA and CDR2 is YSYEKL. The ends lost 5 bases at V and 5 bases at J; junction bases unmatched: 12. The CDR3 bases are TGCGCCAGCAGCTCGCGGACTAGCGGGGTTATAAAGGAGACCCAGTACTTC. This sequence encodes CASSSRTSGVIKETQYF.

This chain links TRBV12-3 or TRBV12-4 with TRBJ2-7; unclear D gene. The V end was cut by 5 bases, the J end by 0 bases, with 11 bases between. The CDR3 length is 14 residues. The CDR3 coding sequence is TGTGCCAGCAGTCCTTCGACACTCTCCTACGAGCAGTACTTC. Protein sequence: CASSPSTLSYEQYF.

The V call is TRBV7-2, the J call TRBJ2-1; TRBD2 agrees at 8 bases. The V segment lost 7 bases and the J segment 3 bases; nucleotides outside the gene matches: 11. From germline, CDR1 is SGHTA and CDR2 FQGNSA. The CDR3 runs 16 residues. The CDR3 bases are TGTGCCAGCACCACAATGGCCACTAGCGGCTACAATGAGCAGTTCTTC. This sequence encodes CASTTMATSGYNEQFF.

This CDR3 reads CASQPGTSFPGELFF. The DNA for the CDR3 is TGTGCCAGCCAGCCCGGGACTAGCTTCCCCGGGGAGCTGTTTTTT. V usage is TRBV21-1 and J usage is TRBJ2-2; TRBD2, the table's D call, lacks a check against the DNA. TRBV21-1 is recorded as a pseudogene. There are 15 residues in the CDR3.

This clonotype was picked up a small number of times. This chain links TRBV20-1 with TRBJ2-3; D gene unclear. Germline-derived CDR1 and CDR2 are DFQATT and SNEGSKA (reference sequence). Trimming shortened V by 7 bases and J by 4 bases, and 15 bases separated the two germline ends. This CDR3 is 13 amino acids long. The CDR3 loop reads CSGPPVGSDTQYF. The DNA of the CDR3 is TGCAGTGGTCCCCCCGTTGGATCAGATACGCAGTATTTT.

The gene calls are TRBV2 and TRBJ2-3; 7 positions agree with TRBD1. From germline, CDR1 is SNHLY and CDR2 FYNNEI. J was trimmed by 2 bases and V by 11 bases; bases with no gene match: 10. The CDR3 is made up of 14 amino acids. CDR3 coding DNA: TGTGCCTCGACGACAGGGACCGACACAGATACGCAGTATTTT. Protein product: CASTTGTDTDTQYF. The complete variable domain, with remaining parts taken from reference TRBV2 and TRBJ2-3, reads EPEVTQTPSHQVTQMGQEVILRCVPISNHLYFYWYRQILGQKVEFLVSFYNNEISEKSEIFDDQFSVERPDGSNFTLKIRSTKLEDSAMYFCASTTGTDTDTQYFGPGTRLTVL.

This clonotype was recorded a few times. The V gene is TRBV20-1, the J gene TRBJ2-2; no firm D call. Germline assignment: CDR1 DFQATT and CDR2 SNEGSKA (reference sequence). The CDR3 is made up of 13 amino acids. Trimming left V 3 bases short and J 4 bases short, with 9 bases between. CDR3 loop: CSASSPSTGELFF. In nucleotides, the CDR3 is TGCAGTGCTAGTTCCCCATCCACCGGGGAGCTGTTTTTT.